The T cell receptor (beta chain) under discussion was sequenced for a study of Ad26.COV2.S vaccination and SARS-CoV-2 variants. Background on the study: By the intramuscular route, Ad26.COV2.S was given once, or twice 56 days apart.

Trimming removed 0 bases at V and 1 base at J, with 5 bases between. This CDR3 has 14 amino acids. Germline-derived CDR1 and CDR2 are SGHVS and FQNEAQ. Treatment meaning: around 19 received Ad26.COV2.S at low or high dose, single or two shots; 5 received placebo; per-sample allocation not given. It was on day 63 after the first vaccine or placebo injection that samples were taken. An adult of 18-55 years in Boston served as donor. It was Wuhan-strain SARS-CoV-2 spike that the Ad26 vaccine vector expressed. Study-level findings and limits: Vaccine and placebo groups showed comparable non-spike TCR breadth.

The table came from immunoSEQ multiplex PCR; TCRdb's copy has only in-frame clones and leaves some out. Altogether under 550,000 clones are present, approximately 92% being singletons, with the ten largest covering 9% to 15%. Remarks on this clone: As yet, its antigen is unknown.

This chain connects TRBV7-8 to TRBJ2-3; TRBD2 is a possible D gene (5 bases). The source of this sequence is a person aged 18 to 59 who received the Ad26.COV2.S COVID-19 vaccine or a placebo. The source material was peripheral blood, sampled in a trial of Ad26.COV2.S vaccine versus placebo. CDR3 DNA sequence: TGTGCCAGCAGCTTAGCGGGAGGCACAGATACGCAGTATTTT. Translated: CASSLAGGTDTQYF.